These T cell receptor beta chains were read from a single sample in a study of T-cell memory formation after mild COVID-19. One entry per CDR3 protein, called by TCRdb with MiXCR from the 5' RACE reads. The repertoire holds about 430,000 distinct CDR3 sequences, roughly a quarter seen once, with around 9.5% in the top ten. Specimen: PBMCs or a T cell subset sorted from them (not recorded which). Every receptor here comes from an adult woman who had mild COVID-19 (a few samples of this study predate the infection). Cell type and time point are not known. The CDR3 runs from the conserved cysteine through the conserved F or W. The D gene is left open where the match is weak. Not all rows give a size; the values are once, few, many and, for expanded clones, a class.

d_call	v_call	j_call	clone_size	cdr3_nt	cdr3_aa
-	TRBV6-2/TRBV6-3	TRBJ2-1	-	TGTGCCAGCAGTTGGGTAGAGAGGGCCAAGCAGTTCTTC	CASSWVERAKQFF
-	TRBV11-3	TRBJ1-2	few	TGTGCCAGCAGCCGTACAGGACTATATGGCTACACCTTC	CASSRTGLYGYTF
TRBD1	TRBV30	TRBJ2-7	-	TGTGCCTGGAGTAGGGACAGGGGGCAGTACGAGCAGTACTTC	CAWSRDRGQYEQYF
-	TRBV29-1	TRBJ1-2	-	TGCAGCGTTGATGGCCCCACAGGTGGCTACACCTTC	CSVDGPTGGYTF
TRBD2	TRBV7-2	TRBJ2-1	many	TGTGCCAGCAGCTTAGAACTAGCGGGGGGGAATGAGCAGTTCTTC	CASSLELAGGNEQFF
-	TRBV4-1	TRBJ2-2	few	TGCGCCAGCAGCCATCAGGGAAGGAACACCGGGGAGCTGTTTTTT	CASSHQGRNTGELFF
-	TRBV20-1	TRBJ2-5	-	TGCAGTGCTAGAGTCTCAGGTTCCGGGACCCAGTACTTC	CSARVSGSGTQYF
-	TRBV7-8	TRBJ2-5	-	TGTGCCAGCAGCTTATTTGGGGACGGAGAGACCCAGTACTTC	CASSLFGDGETQYF
-	TRBV20-1	TRBJ1-1	-	TGCAGTGCTAAGATGAACACTGAAGCTTTCTTT	CSAKMNTEAFF
TRBD2	TRBV5-1	TRBJ2-5	-	TGCGCCAGCAGCTTTCTAGCGGGGGGGCCGCGAGAGACCCAGTACTTC	CASSFLAGGPRETQYF
-	TRBV6-2/TRBV6-3	TRBJ2-3	many	TGTGCCAGCAGGCTGGACAGTACAGATACGCAGTATTTT	CASRLDSTDTQYF
-	TRBV18	TRBJ2-1	few	TGTGCCAGCTCCGCGGAGATCGATGAGCAGTTCTTC	CASSAEIDEQFF
-	TRBV3-1	TRBJ2-1	few	TGTGCCAGCAGCCAGGTAACCTACAATGAGCAGTTCTTC	CASSQVTYNEQFF
TRBD1	TRBV6-6	TRBJ1-1	-	TGTGCCAGCAGTCCAACGACAGGGGGCGCCGCTGAAGCTTTCTTT	CASSPTTGGAAEAFF
-	TRBV5-1	TRBJ1-1	-	TGCGCCAGCAGCTGGCGGGGACTAGACACTGAAGCTTTCTTT	CASSWRGLDTEAFF
TRBD2	TRBV3-1	TRBJ2-5	-	TGTGCCAGCAGCGAAACTAGCGGGGGGATACAAGAGACCCAGTACTTC	CASSETSGGIQETQYF
-	TRBV27	TRBJ2-7	few	TGTGCCAGCAGTCATGACTACGAGCAGTACTTC	CASSHDYEQYF
-	TRBV18	TRBJ1-5	-	TGTGCCAGCTCCGAGGGGCTGGGCAATCAGCCCCAGCATTTT	CASSEGLGNQPQHF
-	TRBV5-1	TRBJ1-1	few	TGCGCCAGCAGCGAAGACGACAGGTCTTACACTGAAGCTTTCTTT	CASSEDDRSYTEAFF
-	TRBV6-1	TRBJ1-2	few	TGTGCCAGCAGGGACGCGGGAAATGGCTACACCTTC	CASRDAGNGYTF
-	TRBV12-3/TRBV12-4	TRBJ2-7	-	TGTGCCAGCAGTCCTGGGACTCTACGTAAGCCGGAGCAGTACTTC	CASSPGTLRKPEQYF
-	TRBV24-1	TRBJ1-4	-	TGTGCCTCTTACAGGATTTCGGGTGCAACTAATGAAAAACTGTTTTTT	CASYRISGATNEKLFF
TRBD1	TRBV7-6	TRBJ2-6	-	TGTGCCAGCAGCTTAGTATCCAGGGGGACTGGGGCCAACGTCCTGACTTTC	CASSLVSRGTGANVLTF
-	TRBV13	TRBJ2-1	-	TGTGCCAGCAGCTTAGAGGACAGCAACAATGAGCAGTTCTTC	CASSLEDSNNEQFF
-	TRBV7-9	TRBJ2-2	-	TGTGCCAGCACCCTCCCCGGGGAGCTGTTTTTT	CASTLPGELFF
-	TRBV6-2/TRBV6-3	TRBJ1-1	-	TGTGCCAGCAAGACCGGGGCTACGAACACTGAAGCTTTCTTT	CASKTGATNTEAFF
TRBD1	TRBV6-2/TRBV6-3	TRBJ1-2	-	TGTGCCAGCACCCACGGGCAGGGGGCCTATGGCTACACCTTC	CASTHGQGAYGYTF
-	TRBV7-2	TRBJ2-5	few	TGTGCCAGCAGCCAAAGACAGTTCCGGGAGACCCAGTACTTC	CASSQRQFRETQYF
-	TRBV27	TRBJ1-2	-	TGTGCCAGCAGTTTTACAGGGCAGGGTAGAGACGGCTACACCTTC	CASSFTGQGRDGYTF
TRBD1	TRBV29-1	TRBJ1-1	few	TGCAGCGTAGAGGGTCGACAGGGGGCAATTGAAGCTTTCTTT	CSVEGRQGAIEAFF
-	TRBV5-1	TRBJ1-5	-	TGCGCCAGCAGCTTGGGGGGTGGACGGAGGAATCAGCCCCAGCATTTT	CASSLGGGRRNQPQHF
TRBD2	TRBV15	TRBJ2-1	few	TGTGCCACCAGCAGGACTAGCGGGGGGTACAATGAGCAGTTCTTC	CATSRTSGGYNEQFF
TRBD1	TRBV11-1	TRBJ1-2	-	TGTGCCAGCAGCTCACGACAGGGAGAGTATGGCTACACCTTC	CASSSRQGEYGYTF
-	TRBV29-1	TRBJ1-1	few	TGCAGCGTTGAAACCTCGAGAGGACGGATCAAACCGCGGACTGAAGCTTTCTTT	CSVETSRGRIKPRTEAFF
TRBD2	TRBV7-3	TRBJ2-1	few	TGTGCCAGCAGCTTAAAAACTAGCGGGAGCTTGGGTTACAATGAGCAGTTCTTC	CASSLKTSGSLGYNEQFF
-	TRBV2	TRBJ2-3	few	TGTGCCAGCAGTGCCAGAGATACGCAGTATTTT	CASSARDTQYF
TRBD1	TRBV5-1	TRBJ2-5	-	TGCGCCAGCAGCACGGGACAGGGATGGGAGACCCAGTACTTC	CASSTGQGWETQYF
TRBD1	TRBV25-1	TRBJ1-4	few	TGTGCCAGCAGTCGGGACAGGGGGAATAATGAAAAACTGTTTTTT	CASSRDRGNNEKLFF
-	TRBV12-3/TRBV12-4	TRBJ2-2	-	TGTGCCAGCAGTGCGGACGGCACCGGGGAGCTGTTTTTT	CASSADGTGELFF
-	TRBV5-4	TRBJ2-7	-	TGTGCCAGCAGACGGACAGACACCTACGAGCAGTACTTC	CASRRTDTYEQYF
-	TRBV21-1	TRBJ1-1	once	TGTGCCAGCAGTCCTACAGGGGAGGCTGAAGCTTTCTTT	CASSPTGEAEAFF
TRBD1	TRBV7-2	TRBJ2-1	-	TGTGCCAGCAACTACGACAGGGAATTCCATGAGCAGTTCTTC	CASNYDREFHEQFF
-	TRBV7-9	TRBJ2-7	-	TGTGCCAGCAGCTTCAAGGGGGCGGGAGAGCAGTACTTC	CASSFKGAGEQYF
-	TRBV7-2	TRBJ2-1	-	TGTGCCAGCAGCGCACGCTATGAGCAGTTCTTC	CASSARYEQFF
-	TRBV12-3/TRBV12-4	TRBJ2-7	few	TGTGCCAGCAGTTTTGGCGGGGCCGCCTCCTACGAGCAGTACTTC	CASSFGGAASYEQYF
-	TRBV3-1	TRBJ2-5	few	TGTGCCAGCAGCCCCCTTACCTCGGGCAGTAACCAAGAGACCCAGTACTTC	CASSPLTSGSNQETQYF
TRBD1	TRBV11-2	TRBJ1-2	-	TGTGCCAGCAGCCCCGGGACAGGGCACTATGGCTACACCTTC	CASSPGTGHYGYTF
-	TRBV5-1	TRBJ1-1	-	TGCGCCAGCAGCTTGGTTCCAGGGATTGGAGACACTGAAGCTTTCTTT	CASSLVPGIGDTEAFF
-	TRBV15	TRBJ2-3	-	TGTGCCATCGGCAGGGGAAGCACAGATACGCAGTATTTT	CAIGRGSTDTQYF